The clone carrying this T cell receptor (beta chain) was detected many times. The sample is drawn from a study of Graves' ophthalmopathy and Graves' hyperthyroidism. Trimming cost V 11 bases and J 2 bases, with 13 bases left between them. The germline gives CDR1 MDHEN, CDR2 SYDVKM. The CDR3 is 12 amino acids. Amplified TCR beta CDR3 regions were obtained using RNA transcripts as template. RT-PCR in the first round used HTBI primers; a second-round multiplex PCR followed. TCRdb reprocessed the multiplex PCR reads via MiXCR and lists one record per CDR3 protein. Of 350,000 to 450,000 distinct CDR3 sequences in the sample, 20% to 25% are singletons; the top ten hold approximately 3.2%.

Sequencing was done on a sample of peripheral blood. The receptor's source is a woman under 30 with stable Graves' hyperthyroidism. The chain carries TRBV28 and TRBJ2-7; TRBD2 might be the D (6 bases). The CDR3 sequence: CAVLGSTYEQYF. CDR3 DNA: TGTGCCGTCCTCGGGAGTACCTACGAGCAGTACTTC.